Shown below are 15 T cell receptor beta chains from a single sample sequenced in a study of shared clonotypes between healthy human individuals. Sequenced by immunoSEQ multiplex PCR; TCRdb stores in-frame clones only, minus some. The sample lists around 530,000 clones, just over 75% occurring once. The sequenced sample was PBMCs. Receptors originate from a woman aged 40 to 50 in good health. Some clones in this sample may be carry-over from other donors' samples.

V and J are TRBV6-6 and TRBJ2-7; 9 bases fit TRBD1. Trimming removed 0 bases from V and 3 bases from J; junction bases left unmatched: 6. The CDR3 covers 16 residues. CDR1 and CDR2 (germline): MNHNY, SVGAGI (reference sequence). The CDR3 spells CASSYSRQGENYEQYF. CDR3 bases: TGTGCCAGCAGTTACTCCCGACAGGGGGAGAACTACGAGCAGTACTTC.

The J gene is TRBJ2-7, the V gene TRBV29-1; 8 bases map to TRBD2. With 4 bases clipped from V and 2 bases from J, the junction kept 4 bases outside the gene matches. The CDR3 runs to 13 residues. Looked up from germline, CDR1 is SQVTM and CDR2 is ANQGSEA. The CDR3: CSVVAGRAYEQYF. CDR3 DNA: TGCAGCGTTGTCGCCGGGAGGGCCTACGAGCAGTACTTC.

This clone occurred once. V gene TRBV5-4 combines with J gene TRBJ1-3, with unresolved D. With 1 base removed from V and 0 bases from J, the gap between germline ends came to 8 bases. This CDR3 region has 15 residues. Germline V gene data show CDR1 as SGHNT and CDR2 as YYREEE (reference sequence). The CDR3 region has the DNA TGTGCCAGCAGCTTGAAGGGCAACTCTGGAAACACCATATATTTT. Translation gives CASSLKGNSGNTIYF.

The chain joins TRBV12-2 to TRBJ2-5; TRBD2, as called in the table, went unchecked against the DNA. TRBV12-2 is a pseudogene locus. The CDR3 consists of 16 residues. The CDR3, as DNA: TGTGCAAGTCGCTTAGTGTCGTCCCGCGCGGGAGAGACCCAGTACTTC. Residues: CASRLVSSRAGETQYF.

The rearrangement uses TRBV1 and TRBJ2-7; the D segment call TRBD2 is taken from the table without a DNA check. TRBV1 is reported as a pseudogene. The CDR3 is 11 residues long. CDR3: CTSSQVREQYF. Written as DNA, the CDR3 is TGCACCAGCAGCCAAGTGAGGGAGCAGTACTTC.

The rearrangement links TRBV28 to TRBJ2-7; D gene uncertain. In germline, CDR1 is MDHEN, CDR2 SYDVKM. Trimming shortened V by 6 bases and J by 5 bases, and 8 bases separated the two germline ends. This CDR3 contains 11 residues. The CDR3 DNA reads TGTGCCAGCAGGAGGAACCACGAGCAGTACTTC. Translation gives CASRRNHEQYF.

On this clone itself: This CDR3 is also generated by other DNA sequences in the sample. The V gene is TRBV6-5, the J gene TRBJ2-7, with 8 bases aligning to TRBD1. The CDR3 runs 12 residues. Unmatched junction bases numbered 8, after V lost 11 bases and J lost 5 bases. Germline CDR1 reads MNHEY; CDR2 reads SVGAGI. Here the CDR3 reads CASSAGGDEQYF. CDR3 in DNA: TGTGCCTCGTCGGCAGGGGGCGACGAGCAGTACTTC.

The CDR3 nucleotides are TGTGCCAGCAGTCGGTTCACCTACGAGCAGTACTTC. It translates to CASSRFTYEQYF. This chain links TRBV28 with TRBJ2-7; no firm D call. There are 12 residues in the CDR3. Per the germline V gene, CDR1 is MDHEN and CDR2 is SYDVKM. V lost 5 bases to trimming and J lost 2 bases, with 7 bases between them.

The chain has TRBV5-1 and TRBJ2-5; D possibly corresponds to TRBD2 (5 bases). Trimming removed 4 bases from V and 3 bases from J, with 16 bases in between. The CDR3 loop spans 15 amino acids. CDR1 and CDR2 from the germline V gene are SGHRS and YFSETQ. DNA for the CDR3: TGCGCCAGCAGCCCCGGTGTTGGAGGCGAAGAGACCCAGTACTTC. It encodes CASSPGVGGEETQYF.

The chain recombines TRBV7-9 with TRBJ1-4; a possible D gene is TRBD1 (6 bases). V lost 4 bases, J lost 1 base, and 10 bases lay in between. CDR1 is SEHNR and CDR2 is FQNEAQ in the germline V gene (reference sequence). The length of the CDR3 is 15 residues. CDR3 coding DNA: TGTGCCAGCAGCTCGGAGGGGGTAACTAATGAAAAACTGTTTTTT. Translation: CASSSEGVTNEKLFF.

This chain's CDR3 is CASSDADRGSSEQYF. The DNA for the CDR3 is TGTGCCAGCAGTGATGCGGACAGGGGAAGCTCCGAGCAGTACTTC. The chain couples TRBV2 to TRBJ2-7; 9 bases line up with TRBD1. CDR3 length: 15 amino acids. Germline CDR1 reads SNHLY; CDR2 reads FYNNEI. After removal of 3 bases from V and 6 bases from J, the junction contained 9 bases not matched to a gene.

The chain has TRBV28 and TRBJ2-1, with D perhaps TRBD1 or TRBD2 (6 bases each). This CDR3 has 14 amino acids. Deletions cut 5 bases from V and 3 bases from J, with 11 bases between. CDR1 and CDR2 (germline): MDHEN, SYDVKM. The CDR3 sequence is CASSPGGYYNEQFF. CDR3 DNA sequence: TGTGCCAGCAGTCCCGGGGGCTACTACAATGAGCAGTTCTTC.

V and J are TRBV28 and TRBJ1-1; D remains ambiguous. Trimming removed 5 bases at V and 7 bases at J, with 11 bases between. Germline assignment: CDR1 MDHEN and CDR2 SYDVKM. The length of the CDR3 is 12 residues. The DNA of the CDR3 is TGTGCCAGCAGTCCTTTGGAGGATGAAGCTTTCTTT. Translated, it gives CASSPLEDEAFF.

As regards this clone: The same CDR3 can be traced to other DNA sequences in this sample. The chain employs TRBV11-2 and TRBJ2-7, with TRBD2 matching 7 bases. V lost 6 bases to trimming and J lost 0 bases; unmatched junction nucleotides: 8. Germline CDR1 SGHAT, CDR2 FQNNGV. The CDR3 has 15 residues. The CDR3 here is CASRVGRPISYEQYF. The CDR3 DNA is TGTGCCAGCAGGGTCGGGAGGCCGATCTCCTACGAGCAGTACTTC.

The chain is built from TRBV10-2 and TRBJ2-1; 14 nucleotides agree with TRBD2. Trimming at V came to 7 bases and at J to 6 bases, leaving 11 bases not matched to a gene. CDR1 is WSHSY, CDR2 SAAADI, per germline. The CDR3 runs to 17 residues. CDR3 in amino acids: CASTKRTSGRTGNEQFF. The CDR3 nucleotides read TGCGCCAGCACTAAACGGACTAGCGGGAGGACAGGCAATGAGCAGTTCTTC.